This T cell receptor beta chain originates from a study of OX40 agonist ivuxolimab in advanced cancers. Losses at the gene ends were 5 bases for V and 6 bases for J; bases not matched to a gene: 4. CDR1 and CDR2 from the germline V gene are LNHDA and SQIVND (reference sequence). This CDR3 spans 13 amino acids. The table came from immunoSEQ multiplex PCR; TCRdb's copy has only in-frame clones and leaves some out. The sample has around 100,000 clones, roughly 90% seen once. The chain carries TRBV19 and TRBJ2-3; 8 bases map to TRBD1. The receptor was isolated from an adult with an advanced solid tumor such as melanoma, head and neck, liver or kidney cancer. The sequencing used CD4+ or CD8+ T cells sorted from blood, collected in a trial of the OX40 agonist ivuxolimab. The CDR3 DNA is TGTGCCAGTAGTCTCACAGGGGGGGATACGCAGTATTTT. Translating gives CASSLTGGDTQYF.